This T cell receptor beta chain was sequenced during a study of beta chain features in type 1 diabetes. Study at large: Examined across all samples were 90 million to 130 million sorted cells. Findings and limits, study-wide: Researchers report that Type 1 diabetes patients had moderately but significantly shorter TCRB CDR3s across all four CD4+ subsets.

A remark on this clone: Its target is not known. The junction departs from the called germline gene at one end, perhaps through a read error.

CDR1 and CDR2 from the germline V gene are MNHEY and SMNVEV (reference sequence). This CDR3 has 14 amino acids. Of the isolated RNA, all was reverse transcribed, and so the sequenced material was expressed TCRB transcripts. Sequencing used immunoSEQ multiplex PCR; TCRdb keeps in-frame clones, though not all of them. Of about 640,000 clones detected, around 12% appear once; the ten largest clones hold 0.09% to 0.15%. The TCR sequence derives from a man aged 25 to 45 with type 1 diabetes. Sequencing was carried out using naive CD4+ T cells from blood. The chain combines TRBV27 with TRBJ1-6, with TRBD1 matching over 7 bases. As DNA, the CDR3 is TGTGCCAGCAGCCCCAGGGGGTATAACTCACCCCTCCACTTT. Residues: CASSPRGYNSPLHF.